These T cell receptor beta chains were read from a single sample in a study of blood T cell repertoires in COVID-19. Generated by immunoSEQ multiplex PCR, the TCRdb table keeps only in-frame clones and is missing some. The data show 44,000 or so clones, roughly 71% seen once. The sample taken for sequencing was peripheral blood. The receptors here all came from a man older than 75 with acute or convalescent COVID-19. Each CDR3 is given with its conserved first and last residue. Fields, in order: clone size, J gene, V gene, D gene, CDR3 DNA, CDR3 protein. D genes are given only for firm matches. The size entry is marked missing in some rows and otherwise reads once, few, many or a size class.

>.|TRBJ2-5|TRBV13|.
TGTGCCAGCAGCTTATTTCCGGAGACCCAGTACTTC
CASSLFPETQYF
>few|TRBJ1-1|TRBV12-3/TRBV12-4|.
TGTGCCAGCCGGGACACATTGAACACTGAAGCTTTCTTT
CASRDTLNTEAFF
>.|TRBJ1-2|TRBV20-1|.
TGCAGTGCCAGGTCCTTCTATGGCTACACCTTC
CSARSFYGYTF
>.|TRBJ2-7|TRBV6-5|TRBD1
TGTGCCAGCAGGGCCGGGACAGGCTACGAGCAGTACTTC
CASRAGTGYEQYF
>.|TRBJ2-3|TRBV18|.
TGTGCCAGCTCATCCCTAGACACAGATACGCAGTATTTT
CASSSLDTDTQYF
>.|TRBJ1-1|TRBV4-2|TRBD1
TGTGCCACTAGCCGAGGGACAGAGAACACTGAAGCTTTCTTT
CATSRGTENTEAFF
>.|TRBJ2-1|TRBV19|TRBD2
TGTGCCAGTAGTTACGCTAGCGGGGGGGCTGAGGAGCAGTTCTTC
CASSYASGGAEEQFF
>many|TRBJ1-1|TRBV30|.
TGTGCCTGGAGTGTAGCCAACACTGAAGCTTTCTTT
CAWSVANTEAFF
>.|TRBJ2-7|TRBV5-4|.
TGTGCCAGCAGCTTACAGGGTCGGTCCTACGAGCAGTACTTC
CASSLQGRSYEQYF
>once|TRBJ2-2|TRBV3-1/TRBV3-2|.
TGTGCCAGCAGCCAAAGGACATCGATAATCGGGGAGCTGTTTTTT
CASSQRTSIIGELFF
>few|TRBJ2-5|TRBV10-2|TRBD2
TGCGCCAGCAGTAAAACTAGCGGTCGAGGGGGGGAGACCCAGTACTTC
CASSKTSGRGGETQYF
>large|TRBJ2-3|TRBV19|TRBD2
TGTGCCAGTAGCGATCTACTAGCGGGATCGTCAGATACGCAGTATTTT
CASSDLLAGSSDTQYF
>.|TRBJ2-7|TRBV20-1|TRBD2
TGCAGTGCTAGTATAGCGGGAGACTTCTACGAGCAGTACTTC
CSASIAGDFYEQYF
>.|TRBJ2-5|TRBV6-2/TRBV6-3|TRBD2
TGTGCCAGCAGTGACGGTGTCCGGGCTAGCGGGGGGCAAGAGACCCAGTACTTC
CASSDGVRASGGQETQYF
>.|TRBJ1-1|TRBV6-6|.
TGTGCCAGCAGTCCCCGACAGGTCATGAACACTGAAGCTTTCTTT
CASSPRQVMNTEAFF
>.|TRBJ2-1|TRBV3-1/TRBV3-2|TRBD2
TGTGCCAGCAGCCCACTAGCGGGTAGGTTGGATGAGCAGTTCTTC
CASSPLAGRLDEQFF
>.|TRBJ1-6|TRBV30|.
TGTGCCTGGAGTGTAGAGGGATCGGGGTATTCACCCCTCCACTTT
CAWSVEGSGYSPLHF
>.|TRBJ1-4|TRBV5-1|.
TGCGCCAGCAGTCCCAAAACAGGGAATAATGAAAAACTGTTTTTT
CASSPKTGNNEKLFF
>.|TRBJ2-2|TRBV10-3|TRBD2
TGTGCCATCAGCGCCATAGCGGGGGTGAACACCGGGGAGCTGTTTTTT
CAISAIAGVNTGELFF
>few|TRBJ2-1|TRBV7-2|TRBD2
TGTGCCAGCAGCTTAGCGCCGGCGGGAGGTTGGAATGAGCAGTTCTTC
CASSLAPAGGWNEQFF
>.|TRBJ2-1|TRBV12-3/TRBV12-4|.
TGTGCCAGCAGTCTATCGACAGCTGAGCAGTTCTTC
CASSLSTAEQFF
>few|TRBJ2-1|TRBV7-2|TRBD2
TGTGCCAGCAGCCCTCGTCTTAGCGGGAGTTATGAGCAGTTCTTC
CASSPRLSGSYEQFF
>.|TRBJ2-1|TRBV3-1/TRBV3-2|TRBD2
TGTGCCAGCAGCCAGCTAGACACGGTAGCGGGAGTAGTTGAGCAGTTCTTC
CASSQLDTVAGVVEQFF
>few|TRBJ2-1|TRBV28|.
TGTGCCAGCAGTTTAGAGCGTCGCAATGAGCAGTTCTTC
CASSLERRNEQFF
>few|TRBJ2-5|TRBV15|.
TGTGCCACCAGCAGGTTTGTCCGCGGGACTCGAGACTTGCGGGTCGTGACCCAGTACTTC
CATSRFVRGTRDLRVVTQYF
>.|TRBJ1-2|TRBV11-3|TRBD1
TGTGCCAGCAGTTATGGGACAGGGGGTTACTATGGCTACACCTTC
CASSYGTGGYYGYTF
>.|TRBJ1-2|TRBV27|.
TGTGCCACCCGTCCCGCTTCCTCTAGAGGTGGCTACACCTTC
CATRPASSRGGYTF
>.|TRBJ2-1|TRBV19|TRBD1
TGTGCCGGAACCGGGACAGGGTTTGAGCGTAACAATGAGCAGTTCTTC
CAGTGTGFERNNEQFF
>.|TRBJ1-4|TRBV18|TRBD1
TGTGCCAGCTCACCGGGACAGATAGCAACTAATGAAAAACTGTTTTTT
CASSPGQIATNEKLFF
>.|TRBJ2-1|TRBV5-1|.
TGCGCCAGCAGCGCCGGTATCCCCAATGAGCAGTTCTTC
CASSAGIPNEQFF
>.|TRBJ1-1|TRBV12-3/TRBV12-4|TRBD1
TGTGCCAGCAGTTTAAGGGGGCCGGCTTTCTTT
CASSLRGPAFF
>.|TRBJ2-3|TRBV5-1|.
TGCGCCAGCAGCCTGACGGGCAGGGTCAGGACAGATACGCAGTATTTT
CASSLTGRVRTDTQYF
>.|TRBJ1-2|TRBV13|.
TGTGCCAGCAGCTTAGGAGGGGGGGCTAACTATGGCTACACCTTC
CASSLGGGANYGYTF
>.|TRBJ1-2|TRBV27|TRBD1
TGTGCCAGCACCTCAACCGGGACAGGGTCCTATGGCTACACCTTC
CASTSTGTGSYGYTF
>.|TRBJ2-1|TRBV3-1/TRBV3-2|TRBD1
TGTGCCAGCAGCCAAGAAGGGACAGGGAAAAATGAGCAGTTCTTC
CASSQEGTGKNEQFF
>.|TRBJ1-1|TRBV6-6|.
TGTGCCAGCAGTCCCCCAGGGGATAGGGTCCCTGAAGCTTTCTTT
CASSPPGDRVPEAFF
>few|TRBJ2-1|TRBV7-8|TRBD2
TGTGCCAGCAGCCTCGGACTAGCGGGGGACCAGCCCTTAGAGCAGTTCTTC
CASSLGLAGDQPLEQFF
>.|TRBJ1-2|TRBV18|.
TGTGCCAGCTCACCACGAAGGGAGGGTCCCTATGGCTACACCTTC
CASSPRREGPYGYTF
>.|TRBJ2-7|TRBV7-7|.
TGTGCTAGCAGCTTAGACGTCAGCTCCTACGAGCAGTACTTC
CASSLDVSSYEQYF
>.|TRBJ2-1|TRBV11-1|.
TGTGCCAGCAGCTTAGCTGGGGGGAAGGGTTACAATGAGCAGTTCTTC
CASSLAGGKGYNEQFF
>.|TRBJ2-7|TRBV5-6|.
TGTGCCAGCAGCTTGTGGGGGAGGTGGGACGAGCAGTACTTC
CASSLWGRWDEQYF
>.|TRBJ2-1|TRBV27|TRBD1
TGTGCCAGCAGTAAGACAGGGTTTAATGAGCAGTTCTTC
CASSKTGFNEQFF
>few|TRBJ2-1|TRBV6-5|.
TGTGCCAGCATCCCCGCGGGCGGATCGGGAGAGCAGTTCTTC
CASIPAGGSGEQFF
>.|TRBJ2-1|TRBV7-8|TRBD2
TGTGCCAGCAGCTTAGCCGGGAGGGCCTACAATGAGCAGTTCTTC
CASSLAGRAYNEQFF
>.|TRBJ2-3|TRBV7-2|.
TGTGCCAGCAGCCAGGCTAAGAGAGATACGCAGTATTTT
CASSQAKRDTQYF
>.|TRBJ1-5|TRBV18|.
TGTGCCAGCTCACCTTCGGGTAGAAATCAGCCCCAGCATTTT
CASSPSGRNQPQHF